What follows describes a single T cell receptor beta chain. The antigen is unknown. V lost 4 bases, J lost 4 bases, and 23 bases lay in between. Germline V lookup: CDR1 MGHRA, CDR2 YSYEKL. The CDR3 spans 17 residues. Some clones are missing from TCRdb's copy, which holds only in-frame ones; the method was immunoSEQ multiplex PCR. The table lists 95,000 or so clones, about 85% of them singletons. The source of the sample is a study of OX40 agonist ivuxolimab in advanced cancers. Looking at the study overall: The patients received agonistic anti-OX40 (CD134) antibody ivuxolimab. With a range of roughly 20 to 80, age averaged about 58 years, and around 80% were male.

Study-level points and caveats: Among the nonresponders, some also had low normalized T-cell clonal expansion.

The chain employs TRBV4-1 and TRBJ2-7; possible D gene TRBD2, 6 bases. This receptor was taken from an adult with an advanced solid tumor such as melanoma, head and neck, liver or kidney cancer. The material sequenced was CD4+ or CD8+ T cells sorted from blood, taken in a trial of the OX40 agonist ivuxolimab. The CDR3 DNA reads TGCGCCAGCAGCCGGGTGTATACCGGGACTCGCCTGTACGAGCAGTACTTC. Protein: CASSRVYTGTRLYEQYF.